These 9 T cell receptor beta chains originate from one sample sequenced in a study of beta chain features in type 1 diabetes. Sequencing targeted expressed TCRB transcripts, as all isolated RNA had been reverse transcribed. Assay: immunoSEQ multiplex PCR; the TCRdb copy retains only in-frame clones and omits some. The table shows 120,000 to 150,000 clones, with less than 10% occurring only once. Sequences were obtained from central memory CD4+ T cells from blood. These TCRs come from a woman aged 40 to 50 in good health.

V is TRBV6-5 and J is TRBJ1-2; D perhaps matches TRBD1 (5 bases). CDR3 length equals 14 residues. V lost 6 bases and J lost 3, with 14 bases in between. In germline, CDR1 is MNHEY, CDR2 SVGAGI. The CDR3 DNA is TGTGCCAGCAGGCCGACAGTTAGTTACTATGGCTACACCTTC. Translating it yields CASRPTVSYYGYTF.

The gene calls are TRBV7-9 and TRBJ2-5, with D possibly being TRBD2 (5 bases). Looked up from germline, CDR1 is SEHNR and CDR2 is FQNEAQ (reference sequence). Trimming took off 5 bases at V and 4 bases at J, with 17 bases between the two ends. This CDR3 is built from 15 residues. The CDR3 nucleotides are TGTGCCAGCAGCGGCGCGCCCCTAGCAGCAGAGACCCAGTACTTC. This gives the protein CASSGAPLAAETQYF.

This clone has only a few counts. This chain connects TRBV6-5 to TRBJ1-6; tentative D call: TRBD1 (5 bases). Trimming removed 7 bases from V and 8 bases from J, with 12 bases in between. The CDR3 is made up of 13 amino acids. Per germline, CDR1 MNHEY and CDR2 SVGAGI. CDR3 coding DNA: TGTGCCAGCAAATGGGGCCCGGATTCACCCCTCCACTTT. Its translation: CASKWGPDSPLHF.

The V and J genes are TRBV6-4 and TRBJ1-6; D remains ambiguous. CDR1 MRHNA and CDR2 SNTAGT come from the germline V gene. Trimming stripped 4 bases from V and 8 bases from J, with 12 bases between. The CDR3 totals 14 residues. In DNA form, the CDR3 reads TGTGCCAGCAGTGCCTTAGGCAGCGATTCACCCCTCCACTTT. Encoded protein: CASSALGSDSPLHF.

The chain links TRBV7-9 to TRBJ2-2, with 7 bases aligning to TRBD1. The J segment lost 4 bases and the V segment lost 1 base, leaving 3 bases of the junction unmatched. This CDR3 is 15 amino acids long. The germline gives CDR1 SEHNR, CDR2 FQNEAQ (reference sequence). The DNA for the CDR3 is TGTGCCAGCAGCTTAGTAGCAGGGGGCACCGGGGAGCTGTTTTTT. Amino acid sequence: CASSLVAGGTGELFF.

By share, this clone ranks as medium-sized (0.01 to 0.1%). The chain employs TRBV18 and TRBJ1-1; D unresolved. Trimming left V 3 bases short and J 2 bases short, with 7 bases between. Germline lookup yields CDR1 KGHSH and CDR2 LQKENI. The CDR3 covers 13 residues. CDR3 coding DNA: TGTGCCAGCTCACCCGGGGAAAACACTGAAGCTTTCTTT. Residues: CASSPGENTEAFF. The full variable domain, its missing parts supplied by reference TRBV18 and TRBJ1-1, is NAGVMQNPRHLVRRRGQEARLRCSPMKGHSHVYWYRQLPEEGLKFMVYLQKENIIDESGMPKERFSAEFPKEGPSILRIQQVVRGDSAAYFCASSPGENTEAFFGQGTRLTVV.

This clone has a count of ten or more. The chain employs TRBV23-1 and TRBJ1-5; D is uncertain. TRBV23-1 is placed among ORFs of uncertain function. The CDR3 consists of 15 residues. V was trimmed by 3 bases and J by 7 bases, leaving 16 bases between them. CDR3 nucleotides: TGCGCCAGCAGTCAGCCCCGGGGTACCTACCAGCCCCAGCATTTT. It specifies CASSQPRGTYQPQHF.

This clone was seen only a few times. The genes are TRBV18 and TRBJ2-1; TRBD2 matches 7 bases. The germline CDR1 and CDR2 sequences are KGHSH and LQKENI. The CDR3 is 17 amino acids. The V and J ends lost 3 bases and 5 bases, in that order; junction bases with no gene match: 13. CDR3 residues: CASSPDLHSGPHNEQFF. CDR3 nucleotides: TGTGCCAGCTCACCGGACCTACATAGCGGGCCTCACAATGAGCAGTTCTTC.

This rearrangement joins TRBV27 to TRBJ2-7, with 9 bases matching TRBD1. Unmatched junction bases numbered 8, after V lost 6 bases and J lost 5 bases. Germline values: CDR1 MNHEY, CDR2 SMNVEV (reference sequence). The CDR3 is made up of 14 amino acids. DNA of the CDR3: TGTGCCAGCAGCTTACAGGGGGCGCGCAACGAGCAGTACTTC. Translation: CASSLQGARNEQYF.